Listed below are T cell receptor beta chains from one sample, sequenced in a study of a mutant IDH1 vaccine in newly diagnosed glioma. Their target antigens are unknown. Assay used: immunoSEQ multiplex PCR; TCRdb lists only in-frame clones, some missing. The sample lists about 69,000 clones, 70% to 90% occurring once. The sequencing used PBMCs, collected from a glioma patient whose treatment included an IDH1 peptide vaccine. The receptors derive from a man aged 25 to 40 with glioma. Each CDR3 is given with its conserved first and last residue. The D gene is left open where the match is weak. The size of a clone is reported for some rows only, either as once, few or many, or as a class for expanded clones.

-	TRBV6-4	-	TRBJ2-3	CASSVGGRGTDTQYF	TGTGCCAGCAGTGTCGGGGGGCGAGGGACAGATACGCAGTATTTT
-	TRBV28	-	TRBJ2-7	CASSLGGDTSYEQYF	TGTGCCAGCAGTTTAGGAGGGGATACATCTTACGAGCAGTACTTC
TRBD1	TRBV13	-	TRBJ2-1	CASQGARKGKQFF	TGTGCCAGCCAGGGGGCAAGGAAGGGAAAGCAGTTCTTC
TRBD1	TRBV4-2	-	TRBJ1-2	CASSQAGQEVYGYTF	TGTGCCAGCAGCCAGGCTGGACAGGAGGTCTATGGCTACACCTTC
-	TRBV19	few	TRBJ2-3	CASSPSRGTQYF	TGTGCCAGTAGTCCCTCTCGGGGCACGCAGTATTTT
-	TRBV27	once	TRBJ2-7	CASSPGAYEQYF	TGTGCCAGCAGCCCAGGGGCTTACGAGCAGTACTTC
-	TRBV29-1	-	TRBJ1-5	CSVGQGSNQPQHF	TGCAGCGTTGGGCAGGGGAGCAATCAGCCCCAGCATTTT
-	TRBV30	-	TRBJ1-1	CAWGGYINTEAFF	TGTGCCTGGGGGGGGTATATCAACACTGAAGCTTTCTTT
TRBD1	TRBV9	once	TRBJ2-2	CASSLQTGHNTGELFF	TGTGCCAGCAGCTTACAGACAGGGCATAACACCGGGGAGCTGTTTTTT
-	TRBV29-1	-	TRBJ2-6	CSVSTEASSGANVLTF	TGCAGCGTTTCGACAGAAGCGAGTTCTGGGGCCAACGTCCTGACTTTC
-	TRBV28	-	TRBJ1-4	CASSRDWQNEKLFF	TGTGCCAGCAGCCGAGACTGGCAAAATGAAAAACTGTTTTTT
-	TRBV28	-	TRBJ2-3	CASSLRPTNTQYF	TGTGCCAGCAGTTTAAGGCCAACGAATACGCAGTATTTT
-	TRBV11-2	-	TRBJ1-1	CASSLDGGANTEAFF	TGTGCCAGCAGCTTAGATGGGGGAGCGAACACTGAAGCTTTCTTT
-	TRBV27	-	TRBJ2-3	CASSGLTDTQYF	TGTGCCAGTTCGGGTCTTACAGATACGCAGTATTTT
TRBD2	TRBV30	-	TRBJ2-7	CAWRVAGVNYEQYF	TGTGCCTGGAGAGTAGCGGGAGTTAACTACGAGCAGTACTTC
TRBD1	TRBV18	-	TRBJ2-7	CASSPLQGAHEQYF	TGTGCCAGCTCACCACTCCAGGGGGCTCACGAGCAGTACTTC
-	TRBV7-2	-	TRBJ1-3	CASSLGWTLPRNTIYF	TGTGCCAGCAGCTTAGGTTGGACACTCCCTCGGAACACCATATATTTT
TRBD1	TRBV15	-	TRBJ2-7	CATGRDRGVYEQYF	TGTGCCACCGGCCGGGACAGGGGAGTCTACGAGCAGTACTTC
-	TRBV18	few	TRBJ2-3	CASSSLNADTQYF	TGTGCCAGCTCTTCCCTAAACGCAGATACGCAGTATTTT
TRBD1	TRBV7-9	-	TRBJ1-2	CATLDRESYGYTF	TGTGCCACCTTGGACAGGGAGTCTTATGGCTACACCTTC
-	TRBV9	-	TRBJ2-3	CASSEPVKTDTQYF	TGTGCCAGCAGCGAACCGGTTAAAACAGATACGCAGTATTTT
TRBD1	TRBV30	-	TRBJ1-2	CAWSLGQGLGYTF	TGTGCCTGGAGTTTGGGACAGGGGCTTGGCTACACCTTC
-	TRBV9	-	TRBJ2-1	CASSVAFHEQFF	TGTGCCAGCAGCGTAGCTTTCCATGAGCAGTTCTTC
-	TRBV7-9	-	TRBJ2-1	CASSLKVYEQFF	TGTGCCAGCAGCTTAAAGGTCTATGAGCAGTTCTTC
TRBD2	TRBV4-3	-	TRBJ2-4	CASSQDTRTSGGLAKNIQYF	TGCGCCAGCAGCCAAGACACCCGGACTAGCGGGGGGCTAGCCAAAAACATTCAGTACTTC
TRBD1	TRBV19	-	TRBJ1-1	CASSVTGQGNTEAFF	TGTGCCAGTAGTGTGACCGGACAGGGCAACACTGAAGCTTTCTTT
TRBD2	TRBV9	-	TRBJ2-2	CASSVSSGTSRSGELFF	TGTGCCAGCAGCGTTTCCTCCGGGACTAGTCGGTCCGGGGAGCTGTTTTTT
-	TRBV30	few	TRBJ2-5	CAWADARMYF	TGTGCCTGGGCGGATGCTCGGATGTACTTC
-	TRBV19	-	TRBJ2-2	CASRFFTGELFF	TGTGCCAGTAGATTCTTCACCGGGGAGCTGTTTTTT
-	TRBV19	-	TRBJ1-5	CASSTGLNQPQHF	TGTGCCAGTAGTACCGGGCTTAATCAGCCCCAGCATTTT
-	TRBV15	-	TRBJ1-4	CATSRDTTEANEKLFF	TGTGCCACCAGCAGAGACACGACCGAGGCTAATGAAAAACTGTTTTTT
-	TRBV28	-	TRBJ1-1	CASSFGGVGTEAFF	TGTGCCAGCAGTTTCGGGGGTGTGGGCACTGAAGCTTTCTTT
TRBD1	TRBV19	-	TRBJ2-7	CASSKDRGEQYF	TGTGCCAGTAGTAAAGACAGGGGCGAGCAGTACTTC
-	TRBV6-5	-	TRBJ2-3	CASSLDGTRTDTQYF	TGTGCCAGCAGTTTAGACGGGACGAGAACAGATACGCAGTATTTT
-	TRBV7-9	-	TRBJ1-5	CASSLGNQPQHF	TGTGCCAGCAGCTTAGGGAATCAGCCCCAGCATTTT
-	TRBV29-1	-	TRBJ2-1	CSVVQSSYNEQFF	TGCAGCGTTGTACAGAGCTCCTACAATGAGCAGTTCTTC
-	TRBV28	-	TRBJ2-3	CASRRYAGSSTDTQYF	TGTGCCAGCCGGAGGTACGCCGGGAGCAGTACAGATACGCAGTATTTT
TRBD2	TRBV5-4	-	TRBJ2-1	CASSSSGTSVNEQFF	TGTGCCAGCAGCTCCTCCGGGACTAGTGTCAATGAGCAGTTCTTC
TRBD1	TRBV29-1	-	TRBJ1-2	CSALTGGNGYTF	TGCAGCGCTCTTACAGGGGGCAACGGCTACACCTTC
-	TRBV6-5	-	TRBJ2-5	CASSKASRAGETQYF	TGTGCCAGCTCCAAAGCCTCCAGGGCGGGGGAGACCCAGTACTTC
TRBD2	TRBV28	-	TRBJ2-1	CASLTLAGANHEQFF	TGTGCCAGTCTAACTTTAGCGGGAGCGAACCATGAGCAGTTCTTC
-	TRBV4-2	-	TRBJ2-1	CASSQSYPSYNEQFF	TGTGCCAGCAGCCAATCGTATCCTTCCTACAATGAGCAGTTCTTC
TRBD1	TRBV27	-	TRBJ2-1	CASRDRGLSYNEQFF	TGTGCCTCCCGGGACAGGGGCTTATCCTACAATGAGCAGTTCTTC
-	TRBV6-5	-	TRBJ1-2	CASSYQGTGGYTF	TGTGCCAGCAGTTACCAGGGTACAGGTGGCTACACCTTC
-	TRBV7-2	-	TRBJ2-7	CASSLGYRDEQYF	TGTGCCAGCAGCTTAGGGTACAGAGACGAGCAGTACTTC
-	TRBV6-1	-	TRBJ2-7	CASSEVEGLGQYF	TGTGCCAGCAGTGAAGTTGAGGGTTTGGGGCAGTACTTC
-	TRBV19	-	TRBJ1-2	CASSMAGPNYGYTF	TGTGCCAGTAGTATGGCAGGGCCGAACTATGGCTACACCTTC
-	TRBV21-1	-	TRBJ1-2	CASSKPARVRCGYTF	TGTGCCAGCAGCAAACCGGCCAGGGTCAGGTGTGGCTACACCTTC
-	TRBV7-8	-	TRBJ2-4	CASSLWSGGKVAKNIQYF	TGTGCCAGCAGCTTATGGTCAGGGGGGAAAGTTGCCAAAAACATTCAGTACTTC
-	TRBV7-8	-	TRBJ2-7	CASSDYAGAQDEQYF	TGTGCCAGCAGCGACTACGCGGGGGCTCAGGACGAGCAGTACTTC
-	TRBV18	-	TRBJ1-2	CASSPRTDYGYTF	TGTGCCAGCTCACCAAGGACCGACTATGGCTACACCTTC
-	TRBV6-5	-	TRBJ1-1	CASSYYNTEAFF	TGTGCCAGCAGTTACTATAACACTGAAGCTTTCTTT
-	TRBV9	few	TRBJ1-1	CASSVAGSEAFF	TGTGCCAGCAGCGTAGCCGGAAGTGAAGCTTTCTTT
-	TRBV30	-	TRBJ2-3	CAWSPGGSQYF	TGTGCCTGGAGTCCAGGAGGGTCGCAGTATTTT